This T cell receptor beta chain was captured by sequencing in a study of blood T cell repertoires in COVID-19. Measured with immunoSEQ multiplex PCR; TCRdb has only the in-frame clones, and not every one. The sample includes about 24,000 clones, 92% seen only once; the top ten take approximately 30%. V shed 4 bases and J shed 3 bases, with 15 bases lying between them. This CDR3 spans 16 amino acids. Germline V gives CDR1 SEHNR, CDR2 FQNEAQ (reference sequence). The TCR comes from a man between 65 and 85 years old with active COVID-19. Sequenced: peripheral blood. The chain is built from TRBV7-9 and TRBJ1-4, with D perhaps TRBD1 (5 bases). The chain's CDR3 is CASSWAVGAANEKLFF. CDR3 coding DNA: TGTGCCAGCAGCTGGGCGGTAGGGGCGGCTAATGAAAAACTGTTTTTT.